A single sample gave rise to the 19 T cell receptor beta chains below, sequenced in a study of blood T cell repertoires in COVID-19. Assay: immunoSEQ multiplex PCR; the TCRdb copy retains only in-frame clones and omits some. The sample yields about 190,000 clones, roughly 80% seen once. Specimen: peripheral blood. These receptor sequences come from a man in his fifties or sixties with active or convalescent COVID-19.

This clone has only a few counts. V usage is TRBV7-2 and J usage is TRBJ1-2, with 7 bases lining up with TRBD1. Germline V lookup: CDR1 SGHTA, CDR2 FQGNSA. V gave up 4 bases and J gave up 4 bases; unmatched junction bases: 6. The CDR3 has 14 amino acids. CDR3 DNA sequence: TGTGCCAGCAGCTCCCAGGGGGGTAGCTATGGCTACACCTTC. Translated: CASSSQGGSYGYTF.

The CDR3 DNA is TGCAGTGCTAGTAATGCGGGGACAGGGGGGGAATATGGCTACACCTTC. Protein sequence: CSASNAGTGGEYGYTF. This chain uses TRBV20-1 with TRBJ1-2, with TRBD1 matching over 11 bases. The CDR3 has 16 residues. With V trimmed by 3 bases and J by 5 bases, 11 bases remained unmatched. CDR1 is DFQATT and CDR2 is SNEGSKA in the germline V gene (reference sequence).

This chain joins TRBV7-9 and TRBJ2-1, with TRBD2 identical over 9 bases. V was clipped by 1 base and J by 8 bases; unmatched bases: 6. This CDR3 has 15 residues. CDR1 and CDR2 (germline): SEHNR, FQNEAQ (reference sequence). CDR3 in amino acids: CASSLGLAGSHEQFF. DNA for the CDR3: TGTGCCAGCAGCTTAGGTCTAGCGGGAAGCCATGAGCAGTTCTTC.

The chain is built from TRBV7-3 and TRBJ1-1; tentative D call: TRBD1 (6 bases). Trimming removed 4 bases at V and 3 bases at J, with 9 bases between. Looked up from germline, CDR1 is SGHTA and CDR2 is FQGTGA. The CDR3 length is 13 residues. The CDR3 region has the DNA TGTGCCAGCAGCTCGCACAGGGACACTGAAGCTTTCTTT. Its translation: CASSSHRDTEAFF.

This chain connects TRBV5-1 to TRBJ1-4, with 9 bases fitting TRBD1. The V gene's germline CDR1 is SGHRS and CDR2 YFSETQ. V shed 3 bases, J shed 0 bases, and the junction held 3 bases outside the gene matches. The CDR3 has 16 residues. This CDR3 is CASSWDRAATNEKLFF. The DNA of the CDR3 is TGCGCCAGCAGCTGGGACAGGGCCGCAACTAATGAAAAACTGTTTTTT.

The J gene is TRBJ2-1, the V gene TRBV24-1, with a tentative D call TRBD2 (5 bases). The CDR3 covers 15 residues. Trimming removed 3 bases at V and 9 bases at J, with 17 bases between. Germline V gives CDR1 KGHDR, CDR2 SFDVKD. The CDR3 bases are TGTGCCACCAGTGATGCGAGCGGTTACCTCCGTGAGCAGTTCTTC. Translating it yields CATSDASGYLREQFF.

In regard to this clone: The same CDR3 can be traced to other DNA sequences in this sample. The chain carries TRBV3-1 (or the pseudogene TRBV3-2) and TRBJ2-5; 10 bases are a match to TRBD2. Germline V gene lookup returns CDR1 LGHDT and CDR2 YNNKEL (reference sequence). V lost 1 base to trimming and J lost 2 bases; unmatched junction nucleotides: 4. The CDR3 runs to 16 residues. This CDR3 is CASSQGLAGAQETQYF. The CDR3 DNA reads TGTGCCAGCAGCCAAGGGCTAGCGGGAGCACAAGAGACCCAGTACTTC.

CDR3 in DNA: TGTGCCAGCAGGACGACAGGGGGCTCGTCTGAAGCTTTCTTT. It encodes CASRTTGGSSEAFF. The chain links TRBV5-5 to TRBJ1-1; 10 bases line up with TRBD1. The CDR3 loop spans 14 amino acids. Germline loops: CDR1 SGHKS, CDR2 YYEKEE (reference sequence). The J segment lost 6 bases and the V segment lost 5 bases, leaving 7 bases of the junction unmatched. Full variable domain (remainder filled in from reference TRBV5-5 and TRBJ1-1): DAGVTQSPTHLIKTRGQQVTLRCSPISGHKSVSWYQQVLGQGPQFIFQYYEKEERGRGNFPDRFSARQFPNYSSELNVNALLLGDSALYLCASRTTGGSSEAFFGQGTRLTVV.

The V and J genes are TRBV11-2 and TRBJ1-5, with unresolved D. Trimming took 0 bases from V and 2 from J, leaving 8 bases between them. The germline V gene encodes CDR1 SGHAT and CDR2 FQNNGV. The CDR3 is 15 residues long. Written as DNA, the CDR3 is TGTGCCAGCAGCTTAGATCAGCAGGGCAATCAGCCCCAGCATTTT. Translated: CASSLDQQGNQPQHF.

The CDR3 sequence: CASSVTGGQETQYF. As DNA, the CDR3 is TGTGCCAGTAGTGTGACAGGGGGGCAAGAGACCCAGTACTTC. The chain couples TRBV19 to TRBJ2-5; 9 nucleotides agree with TRBD1. Germline CDR1 reads LNHDA; CDR2 reads SQIVND (reference sequence). The CDR3 runs 14 residues. With V trimmed by 5 bases and J by 2 bases, 3 bases remained unmatched.

The chain carries TRBV13 and TRBJ2-7; 7 positions agree with TRBD1. J was trimmed by 7 bases and V by 5 bases; bases with no gene match: 14. The length of the CDR3 is 15 residues. Germline V gene lookup returns CDR1 PRHDT and CDR2 FYEKMQ (reference sequence). The CDR3 loop reads CASSTRQGRAEEQYF. The CDR3 nucleotides read TGTGCCAGCAGCACAAGACAGGGTAGGGCGGAAGAGCAGTACTTC.

The chain carries TRBV18 and TRBJ1-5; TRBD1 might be the D (5 bases). V gave up 2 bases and J gave up 5 bases, with 7 bases separating them. This CDR3 region has 13 residues. Germline values: CDR1 KGHSH, CDR2 LQKENI. The CDR3 region is CASSPWGDQPQHF. As DNA, the CDR3 is TGTGCCAGCTCACCATGGGGGGATCAGCCCCAGCATTTT.

This clone is a singleton in its sample. The CDR3 sequence is CASSSRLGLAGGTVMFF. The CDR3, as DNA: TGTGCCAGTAGTTCCAGGCTAGGGCTAGCGGGAGGGACAGTGATGTTCTTC. This chain links TRBV19 with TRBJ2-1, with 12 bases identical to TRBD2. Losses at the gene ends were 5 bases for V and 15 bases for J; bases not matched to a gene: 20. CDR1 is LNHDA and CDR2 is SQIVND in the germline V gene (reference sequence). The CDR3 is 17 residues long.

The rearrangement uses TRBV29-1 and TRBJ1-1; 11 bases are a match to TRBD1. Germline CDR1 and CDR2: SQVTM and ANQGSEA. V lost 5 bases, J lost 4 bases, and 6 bases stayed unmatched. The length of the CDR3 is 14 residues. CDR3 in amino acids: CSVFGQGARTEAFF. CDR3 nucleotides: TGCAGCGTTTTTGGACAGGGGGCACGCACTGAAGCTTTCTTT.

The chain combines TRBV5-1 with TRBJ1-5; unclear D gene. V shed 1 base and J shed 5 bases, with 13 bases lying between them. The CDR3 contains 15 residues. CDR1 and CDR2 from the germline V gene are SGHRS and YFSETQ. CDR3 bases: TGCGCCAGCAGCTTGCACGGAGAGGGAGATCAGCCCCAGCATTTT. Amino acids: CASSLHGEGDQPQHF.

The chain combines TRBV4-3 with TRBJ2-5; D is undetermined. In germline, CDR1 is LGHNA, CDR2 YSLEER. The ends were cut back, 0 bases at V and 9 bases at J, with 11 bases in the middle. This CDR3 comprises 13 residues. CDR3 sequence (DNA): TGCGCCAGCAGCCAAGAGAGGTCTTTGGCCCAGTACTTC. Translation: CASSQERSLAQYF.

The V call is TRBV6-5, the J call TRBJ2-2; D might be TRBD1 (5 bases). The germline CDR1 and CDR2 sequences are MNHEY and SVGAGI. The germline V and J ends were trimmed by 5 bases and 0 bases, with 10 bases remaining between them. CDR3 size: 15 residues. For the CDR3, the DNA is TGTGCCAGCAGTCAGATGACAGCGAACACCGGGGAGCTGTTTTTT. This gives the protein CASSQMTANTGELFF.

This clone was detected only once. V gene TRBV5-1 combines with J gene TRBJ1-6, with TRBD1 matching over 7 bases. Trimming removed 4 bases from V and 4 bases from J; junction bases left unmatched: 5. Looked up from germline, CDR1 is SGHRS and CDR2 is YFSETQ. This CDR3 spans 15 amino acids. The CDR3 spells CASSGTGEYNSPLHF. CDR3 sequence (DNA): TGCGCCAGCAGCGGTACAGGGGAATATAATTCACCCCTCCACTTT.

This clone was seen just once. This sequence joins TRBV18 and TRBJ2-4; TRBD1 aligns across 10 bases. This CDR3 spans 16 amino acids. The junction had 7 bases not matched to a gene; V was cut back by 2 bases and J by 6 bases. Germline lookup yields CDR1 KGHSH and CDR2 LQKENI. CDR3 DNA sequence: TGTGCCAGCTCACCAACCGGGACAGGGGTTACAAACATTCAGTACTTC. This gives the protein CASSPTGTGVTNIQYF.